These 31 T cell receptor beta chains came from one sample sequenced in a study of blood T cell repertoires in COVID-19. TCRdb keeps only in-frame clones here, not all; method: immunoSEQ multiplex PCR. The sample contains tens of thousands of clones, approximately 80% of which appear only once. The material sequenced was peripheral blood. These receptors were obtained from an elderly man with COVID-19, enrolled during active disease.

The J gene is TRBJ2-3, the V gene TRBV30; a weak D match, TRBD1 (7 bases). This CDR3 has 14 amino acids. Trimming left V 7 bases short and J 0 bases short, with 14 bases between. Germline-derived CDR1 and CDR2 are GTSNPN and SVGIG (reference sequence). CDR3 in DNA: TGTGCCTTCGAGGCGGGACAGAGCACAGATACGCAGTATTTT. Amino acids: CAFEAGQSTDTQYF.

V and J are TRBV24-1 and TRBJ1-2, with D uncertain. CDR3 size: 15 residues. V lost 5 bases, J lost 1 base, and 13 bases lay in between. Germline lookup yields CDR1 KGHDR and CDR2 SFDVKD. The CDR3 region has the DNA TGTGCCACCAGTGGGGCCGCCGGCAGTAACTATGGCTACACCTTC. This encodes CATSGAAGSNYGYTF.

This clone was recorded once. This rearrangement joins TRBV28 to TRBJ1-5, with 7 bases that match TRBD1. This CDR3 region has 16 residues. Germline V gives CDR1 MDHEN, CDR2 SYDVKM. V lost 4 bases to trimming and J lost 0 bases; unmatched junction nucleotides: 6. CDR3 protein: CASSWTGKNSNQPQHF. The CDR3, as DNA: TGTGCCAGCAGTTGGACAGGAAAAAATAGCAATCAGCCCCAGCATTTT.

This clone was counted a single time. V is TRBV30 and J is TRBJ1-3; D uncertain. This CDR3 is built from 14 residues. The ends were cut back, 0 bases at V and 1 base at J, with 7 bases in the middle. From germline, CDR1 is GTSNPN and CDR2 SVGIG (reference sequence). CDR3 bases: TGTGCCTGGAGTGTTGGACTATCTGGAAACACCATATATTTT. It encodes CAWSVGLSGNTIYF.

A single count supports this clone. This chain uses TRBV6-5 with TRBJ1-1, with D tentatively TRBD1 (6 bases). The CDR3 consists of 13 residues. The germline V and J ends were trimmed by 10 bases and 11 bases, with 23 bases remaining between them. Germline CDR1 and CDR2: MNHEY and SVGAGI. CDR3 nucleotide sequence: TGTGCCACCCTCCAGGGGCCTCTTCTACCGGCTTTCTTT. Amino acids: CATLQGPLLPAFF.

The chain couples TRBV14 to TRBJ2-7; D unresolved. The CDR3 totals 12 residues. The V gene lost 5 bases and the J gene lost 6 bases, with 11 bases spanning the gap. Germline V gives CDR1 SGHDN, CDR2 FVKESK. The CDR3 DNA follows: TGTGCCAGCAGCAACACAGCCGCCGAGCAGTACTTC. Amino acids: CASSNTAAEQYF.

This sequence joins TRBV5-4 and TRBJ1-4, with 8 positions matching TRBD1. CDR3 length: 15 residues. J gave up 5 bases and V 3 bases, and 6 bases lay outside the gene matches. Germline V lookup: CDR1 SGHNT, CDR2 YYREEE (reference sequence). The CDR3 reads CASSSRDRGNEKLFF. In DNA form, the CDR3 reads TGTGCCAGCAGCTCACGCGACAGGGGAAATGAAAAACTGTTTTTT. The whole variable domain, filled in from reference TRBV5-4 and TRBJ1-4, reads ETGVTQSPTHLIKTRGQQVTLRCSSQSGHNTVSWYQQALGQGPQFIFQYYREEENGRGNFPPRFSGLQFPNYSSELNVNALELDDSALYLCASSSRDRGNEKLFFGSGTQLSVL.

The gene calls are TRBV11-3 and TRBJ2-5; 7 positions agree with TRBD1. Per the germline V gene, CDR1 is SGHNT and CDR2 is YENEEA. The CDR3 runs 15 residues. The trim removed 5 bases at V and 2 bases at J, leaving 8 bases unmatched. The CDR3: CASSARTGAQETQYF. The CDR3 DNA reads TGTGCCAGCAGCGCCCGGACAGGAGCTCAAGAGACCCAGTACTTC.

The sample holds a few counts of this clone. The chain combines TRBV6-2 or TRBV6-3 with TRBJ2-2; 15 bases fit TRBD2. The CDR3 runs 17 residues. Germline trimming cut 6 bases from V and 1 base from J; bases unmatched to any gene: 3. Germline CDR1 is MNHEY and CDR2 is SVGEGT. As DNA, the CDR3 is TGTGCCAGCAGCCGGACTAGCGGGGGGGAGAACACCGGGGAGCTGTTTTTT. Translated, it gives CASSRTSGGENTGELFF.

J is TRBJ1-5 and V is TRBV6-2 or TRBV6-3, with 9 bases identical to TRBD1. The CDR3 covers 15 residues. CDR1 is MNHEY and CDR2 is SVGEGT in the germline V gene. The trim removed 7 bases at V and 6 bases at J, leaving 10 bases unmatched. The CDR3 DNA is TGTGCCAGCACCCCCAACAGGGGGCCGGGTCAGCCCCAGCATTTT. Residues: CASTPNRGPGQPQHF.

This clone was counted between two and nine times. The chain couples TRBV9 to TRBJ1-3; maybe TRBD1 (6 bases). CDR3 length: 16 amino acids. CDR1 SGDLS and CDR2 YYNGEE come from the germline V gene. V was trimmed by 2 bases and J by 0 bases, leaving 12 bases between them. DNA for the CDR3: TGTGCCAGCAGCGTGGGGGACATCGACTCTGGAAACACCATATATTTT. As protein: CASSVGDIDSGNTIYF.

The gene calls are TRBV11-3 and TRBJ2-2; 7 nucleotides line up with TRBD2. This CDR3 is built from 15 residues. Trimming cost V 1 base and J 7 bases; bases outside gene matches: 6. CDR1 is SGHNT, CDR2 YENEEA, per germline. The CDR3 here is CASSLGGSQGGELFF. The CDR3 coding sequence is TGTGCCAGCAGCTTAGGCGGGAGCCAAGGCGGGGAGCTGTTTTTT.

The chain carries TRBV7-3 and TRBJ2-1; 10 bases are shared with TRBD2. The CDR3 spans 18 residues. CDR1 SGHTA and CDR2 FQGTGA come from the germline V gene. The V gene end was trimmed by 5 bases and the J gene end by 3 bases; junction bases not matched to a gene: 13. Written as DNA, the CDR3 is TGTGCCAGCAGCCCGAGGGGGACTAGCGCCCCGGACTACAATGAGCAGTTCTTC. Amino acid sequence: CASSPRGTSAPDYNEQFF.

This clone has only a few counts. The chain has TRBV4-3 and TRBJ1-3; 11 bases line up with TRBD1. The CDR3 is 16 residues long. J was trimmed by 1 base and V by 6 bases; bases with no gene match: 5. Looked up from germline, CDR1 is LGHNA and CDR2 is YSLEER. The DNA of the CDR3 is TGCGCCAGCAGGCCCGGGACAGGGGGATCTGGAAACACCATATATTTT. This codes for CASRPGTGGSGNTIYF.

V gene TRBV5-4 combines with J gene TRBJ2-2, with 11 positions matching TRBD1. Germline V lookup: CDR1 SGHNT, CDR2 YYREEE (reference sequence). Trimming cost V 4 bases and J 6 bases; bases outside gene matches: 5. The CDR3 is made up of 15 amino acids. CDR3 sequence (DNA): TGTGCCAGCAGCCGGACAGGGGGCGGGGCCGGGGAGCTGTTTTTT. Its protein is CASSRTGGGAGELFF.

The rearrangement joins TRBV11-3 to TRBJ2-2; the D gene is possibly TRBD1 (6 bases). V lost 5 bases to trimming and J lost 6 bases, with 16 bases between them. The CDR3 is made up of 15 amino acids. Germline CDR1 SGHNT, CDR2 YENEEA. CDR3 sequence (DNA): TGTGCCAGCAGCCCATTGGGGGCCGGTCCCGGGGAGCTGTTTTTT. It translates to CASSPLGAGPGELFF.

The CDR3 DNA sequence: TGTGCCAGCAGCGTAGTCGGCGGGAGGGGCACAGATACGCAGTATTTT. The encoded protein is CASSVVGGRGTDTQYF. The chain has TRBV9 and TRBJ2-3, with 9 nucleotides matching TRBD2. The germline V gene has CDR1 SGDLS and CDR2 YYNGEE. This CDR3 is built from 16 residues. Germline trimming cut 0 bases from V and 1 base from J; bases unmatched to any gene: 3.

The chain uses TRBV7-2 and TRBJ1-2; tentatively, D is TRBD1 (6 bases). The CDR3 is 16 residues long. Trimming left V 1 base short and J 4 bases short, with 16 bases between. Germline values: CDR1 SGHTA, CDR2 FQGNSA. The CDR3: CASSLDHPGASYGYTF. CDR3 sequence (DNA): TGTGCCAGCAGCTTAGATCACCCAGGGGCAAGCTATGGCTACACCTTC.

This clone was observed a single time. The chain recombines TRBV3-1 (or the pseudogene TRBV3-2) with TRBJ1-2, with D maybe TRBD1 (5 bases). CDR1 is LGHDT, CDR2 YNNKEL, per germline (reference sequence). V gave up 0 bases and J gave up 5 bases, with 13 bases separating them. The CDR3 consists of 15 residues. CDR3 in DNA: TGTGCCAGCAGCCAAGATGGTGGGGGAGGGTATGGCTACACCTTC. Protein: CASSQDGGGGYGYTF.

The chain has TRBV19 and TRBJ1-5; 9 bases are shared with TRBD1. The germline V gene encodes CDR1 LNHDA and CDR2 SQIVND (reference sequence). V gave up 5 bases and J gave up 8 bases; unmatched junction bases: 10. There are 15 residues in the CDR3. This CDR3 is CASSARDRVIEPQHF. The CDR3 DNA sequence: TGTGCCAGTAGTGCGCGGGACAGGGTGATCGAGCCCCAGCATTTT.

The chain combines TRBV19 with TRBJ1-5; tentatively, D is TRBD1 (5 bases). The CDR3 has 16 amino acids. Germline lookup yields CDR1 LNHDA and CDR2 SQIVND (reference sequence). Trimming shortened V by 3 bases and J by 4 bases, and 16 bases separated the two germline ends. The DNA of the CDR3 is TGTGCCAGTAGTATCGGCACGGTGGGGCTTAATCAGCCCCAGCATTTT. Protein sequence: CASSIGTVGLNQPQHF.

The chain employs TRBV6-5 and TRBJ1-1; D not resolved. Germline-derived CDR1 and CDR2 are MNHEY and SVGAGI. The CDR3 consists of 12 residues. Trimming shortened V by 6 bases and J by 4 bases, and 9 bases separated the two germline ends. CDR3 amino acids: CASRSRATEAFF. DNA of the CDR3: TGTGCCAGCAGATCGAGGGCCACTGAAGCTTTCTTT.

The genes are TRBV23-1 and TRBJ2-1, with 8 bases identical to TRBD1. TRBV23-1 is marked as an open reading frame, function uncertain. After removal of 8 bases from V and 5 bases from J, the junction contained 20 bases not matched to a gene. The CDR3 consists of 18 residues. The chain's CDR3 is CASPGRQGAGYDNNEQFF. CDR3 sequence (DNA): TGCGCCAGCCCGGGGAGGCAGGGGGCGGGTTATGATAACAATGAGCAGTTCTTC.

The CDR3 protein is CASSSRGDYNSPLHF. In DNA form, the CDR3 reads TGTGCCAGCAGTTCCCGGGGGGATTATAATTCACCCCTCCACTTT. The chain links TRBV27 to TRBJ1-6; tentative D call: TRBD1 (5 bases). CDR1 and CDR2 from the germline V gene are MNHEY and SMNVEV (reference sequence). The CDR3 covers 15 residues. The germline V and J ends were trimmed by 4 bases and 4 bases, with 11 bases remaining between them.

V usage is TRBV6-5 and J usage is TRBJ2-5; D perhaps matches TRBD2 (6 bases). CDR3 size: 16 residues. V was shortened by 0 bases and J by 4 bases, with 15 bases between the two germline ends. The germline gives CDR1 MNHEY, CDR2 SVGAGI. The CDR3 sequence is CASSYSLAGLPETQYF. CDR3 nucleotides: TGTGCCAGCAGTTACTCGTTGGCGGGACTCCCAGAGACCCAGTACTTC.

The V gene is TRBV7-2, the J gene TRBJ2-1, with TRBD2 matching 8 bases. The CDR3 is 15 amino acids. V was clipped by 5 bases and J by 4 bases; unmatched bases: 7. The germline V gene has CDR1 SGHTA and CDR2 FQGNSA. The CDR3 DNA follows: TGTGCCAGCAGCCTGAGCGGGGGATCTTACAATGAGCAGTTCTTC. Protein: CASSLSGGSYNEQFF.

This clone has just a few counts. This chain connects TRBV4-3 to TRBJ1-4, with D perhaps TRBD1 (5 bases). The CDR3 is made up of 15 amino acids. V was cut by 4 bases and J by 6 bases, with 15 bases left in between. Germline-derived CDR1 and CDR2 are LGHNA and YSLEER. The CDR3 region has the DNA TGCGCCAGCAGCCTCAGCGGGGGAGAGGATGAAAAACTGTTTTTT. As protein: CASSLSGGEDEKLFF.

The CDR3 is CASSYSSRDLMNTEAFF. DNA of the CDR3: TGTGCCAGCAGTTACTCTTCCCGGGATCTTATGAACACTGAAGCTTTCTTT. The chain has TRBV6-2 or TRBV6-3 and TRBJ1-1; D call uncertain. This CDR3 has 17 residues. Germline CDR1 MNHEY, CDR2 SVGEGT. Trimming cost V 0 bases and J 0 bases, with 14 bases left between them.

The chain is built from TRBV5-1 and TRBJ2-1; TRBD2 matches 10 bases. The V segment lost 1 base and the J segment 6 bases; nucleotides outside the gene matches: 4. The V gene's germline CDR1 is SGHRS and CDR2 YFSETQ. The CDR3 covers 15 residues. Written as DNA, the CDR3 is TGCGCCAGCAGCTTGAGCGGGAGGGGGGGCAATGAGCAGTTCTTC. This codes for CASSLSGRGGNEQFF.

This clone is medium-sized by share. The chain recombines TRBV24-1 with TRBJ2-2; 16 bases line up with TRBD2. The CDR3 consists of 15 residues. Trimming cost V 9 bases and J 6 bases; bases outside gene matches: 3. Germline assignment: CDR1 KGHDR and CDR2 SFDVKD. The CDR3 bases are TGTGCCACCGGGACTAGCGGGGGGGTCCCCGGGGAGCTGTTTTTT. Protein sequence: CATGTSGGVPGELFF.

This chain joins TRBV19 and TRBJ2-3; 10 bases are a match to TRBD2. Germline CDR1 LNHDA, CDR2 SQIVND (reference sequence). The J segment lost 2 bases and the V segment lost 7 bases, leaving 15 bases of the junction unmatched. This CDR3 region has 18 residues. The CDR3 region has the DNA TGTGCCAGTATGCCCTCCCCTTTACTAGCGGGATCCACAGATACGCAGTATTTT. Amino acids: CASMPSPLLAGSTDTQYF.